The 3 T cell receptor beta chains reported below all come from one sample, sequenced in a study of beta chain features in type 1 diabetes. These TCRs' antigens remain unknown. Findings and limits, study-wide: Among all four CD4+ subsets, Type 1 diabetes patients had TCRB CDR3s that were moderately but significantly shorter.

Since all of the isolated RNA was reverse transcribed, expressed TCRB transcripts were what got sequenced. Repertoires were generated with immunoSEQ multiplex PCR, while TCRdb's copy carries only in-frame clones and drops some. The data contain about 660,000 clones, over 13% of them seen just once; the ten biggest clones take up 0.035% to 0.04%. Sequencing input: naive CD4+ T cells from blood. All receptors come from a man younger than 35 with type 1 diabetes.

This clone was seen only a few times. This chain links TRBV4-1 with TRBJ1-2; D remains ambiguous. Trimming took off 2 bases at V and 4 bases at J, with 11 bases between the two ends. The length of the CDR3 is 14 residues. Germline lookup yields CDR1 MGHRA and CDR2 YSYEKL. The CDR3 spells CASSQTGPSYGYTF. CDR3 nucleotides: TGCGCCAGCAGCCAAACCGGACCGTCCTATGGCTACACCTTC.

V and J are TRBV10-3 and TRBJ2-1; 10 bases fit TRBD1. CDR1 is ENHRY and CDR2 is SYGVKD in the germline V gene. Germline trimming cut 11 bases from V and 10 bases from J; bases unmatched to any gene: 8. This CDR3 contains 12 residues. As DNA, the CDR3 is TGTGCCTTGGGACAGGGGAACGACGAGCAGTTCTTC. This translates into CALGQGNDEQFF.

J is TRBJ2-5 and V is TRBV5-4; 7 positions match TRBD2. Germline CDR1 and CDR2: SGHNT and YYREEE (reference sequence). The CDR3 covers 14 residues. The junction had 8 bases not matched to a gene; V was cut back by 4 bases and J by 5 bases. CDR3 nucleotides: TGTGCCAGCAGCCCCCAAGCGGGGCGGGAGACCCAGTACTTC. Its protein is CASSPQAGRETQYF.